In this sample, the clone carrying this T cell receptor beta chain turned up once. This sample was included in a study of OX40 agonist ivuxolimab in advanced cancers. In the study overall: Patients were dosed intravenously with ivuxolimab at 0.01 to 10 mg/kg every 2 weeks.

Libraries were prepared by immunoSEQ multiplex PCR; TCRdb keeps only in-frame clonotypes and omits some of them. The table records some 43,000 clones, 88% of them present only once. This specimen was CD4+ or CD8+ T cells sorted from blood, taken in a trial of the OX40 agonist ivuxolimab. The sequence was obtained from an adult with an advanced solid tumor such as melanoma, head and neck, liver or kidney cancer.

This chain's CDR3 is CASSFTGGQETQYF. The CDR3, as DNA: TGCGCCAGCAGCTTCACAGGGGGCCAAGAGACCCAGTACTTC. This chain uses TRBV5-1 with TRBJ2-5, with 8 bases lining up with TRBD1. This CDR3 spans 14 amino acids. V gave up 2 bases and J gave up 1 base; unmatched junction bases: 1. Germline CDR1 is SGHRS and CDR2 is YFSETQ.